This T cell receptor beta chain was recorded in a study of blood T cell repertoires in COVID-19. Study context: PBMCs, B-cell-depleted T cells, or T cells provided the cDNA or gDNA that made up the material.

Clones were sequenced by immunoSEQ multiplex PCR, and TCRdb holds only the in-frame ones, with some missing. The table records hundreds of thousands of clones, about 91% of them present only once. This CDR3 has 14 amino acids. V was cut by 2 bases and J by 3 bases, with 8 bases left in between. Germline V gene lookup returns CDR1 MNHEY and CDR2 SVGEGT. The chain recombines TRBV6-2 or TRBV6-3 with TRBJ1-3; D is perhaps TRBD1 (6 bases). The sequence was obtained from a man older than 75 with acute or convalescent COVID-19. The specimen sequenced was peripheral blood. The CDR3 coding sequence is TGTGCCAGCAGTTACGGACAGTTTGGAAACACCATATATTTT. The encoded protein is CASSYGQFGNTIYF.